The next 3 T cell receptor beta chains were all read from a single sample in a study of T-cell reconstitution after alpha-beta-depleted transplantation in children. Unique molecular identifiers were incorporated when the TCRbeta library was constructed. TCRdb reprocessed the PCR reads via MiXCR and lists one record per CDR3 protein. This sample yields about 420,000 distinct CDR3 sequences, of which 9.5% to 13% are seen a single time; roughly 5.1% belongs to the top ten. The sample consisted of PBMCs from the stem cell graft donor, taken from the stem cell graft. These receptors were collected from a human donor who donated a stem cell graft to a child with acute myeloid leukemia.

This clonotype was detected ten times or more. The V gene is TRBV5-1, the J gene TRBJ1-1, with 11 bases identical to TRBD1. The CDR3 runs 14 residues. CDR1 and CDR2 from the germline V gene are SGHRS and YFSETQ. Trimming removed 2 bases from V and 4 bases from J; junction bases left unmatched: 1. This chain's CDR3 is CASSLGQGATEAFF. In DNA, the CDR3 is TGCGCCAGCAGCTTAGGACAGGGGGCCACTGAAGCTTTCTTT.

V is TRBV5-1 and J is TRBJ2-3, with 7 positions matching TRBD2. The germline V gene has CDR1 SGHRS and CDR2 YFSETQ. The junction had 14 bases not matched to a gene; V was cut back by 4 bases and J by 0 bases. The CDR3 has 18 residues. CDR3 loop: CASSVTPWTGGSTDTQYF. The CDR3 nucleotides are TGCGCCAGCAGCGTTACCCCATGGACGGGAGGCAGCACAGATACGCAGTATTTT.

The V gene is TRBV18, the J gene TRBJ2-5; 9 bases align to TRBD1. V lost 2 bases and J lost 5; bases outside the gene matches: 12. The germline gives CDR1 KGHSH, CDR2 LQKENI. The CDR3 spans 17 residues. CDR3 DNA: TGTGCCAGCTCACCAGGGACAGGGAGGTCCGGATCGGAGACCCAGTACTTC. Translated: CASSPGTGRSGSETQYF.